Listed here are 10 T cell receptor beta chains from one sample, sequenced in a study of blood T cell repertoires in COVID-19. Data came from immunoSEQ multiplex PCR; TCRdb stores just in-frame clones and leaves some out. This sample carries about 220,000 clones, 80% of them seen once, and the ten largest clones take around 7.3%. Sample: peripheral blood. The receptors were sampled from a woman aged 65 to 85 with acute or convalescent COVID-19.

The rearrangement joins TRBV24-1 to TRBJ2-2; D is undetermined. The CDR3 loop spans 16 amino acids. V shed 4 bases and J shed 2 bases, with 13 bases lying between them. CDR1 is KGHDR, CDR2 SFDVKD, per germline. The CDR3 DNA sequence: TGTGCCACCAGTGAGAACTCGCTACTAAACACCGGGGAGCTGTTTTTT. Translation gives CATSENSLLNTGELFF.

This chain links TRBV5-8 with TRBJ2-3; possibly TRBD2 for D (6 bases). V lost 1 base and J lost 14, with 17 bases in between. Germline V CDR1 and CDR2: SGHTS, YDEGEE. CDR3 length: 13 amino acids. The CDR3 loop reads CASSLRVRGRWYF. The CDR3 region has the DNA TGTGCCAGCAGCTTGAGAGTTCGGGGGAGGTGGTATTTT.

The chain employs TRBV5-1 and TRBJ2-2; perhaps TRBD1 as D (6 bases). Germline V gene sequence: CDR1 SGHRS, CDR2 YFSETQ. CDR3 size: 14 residues. Deletions cut 6 bases from V and 2 bases from J, with 11 bases between. Written as DNA, the CDR3 is TGCGCCAGCACCGAAGGGGGAAACACCGGGGAGCTGTTTTTT. This sequence encodes CASTEGGNTGELFF.

Details on this clone: Other DNA sequences in this sample translate to the same CDR3. V is TRBV24-1 and J is TRBJ2-3; TRBD2 matches at 15 bases. CDR1 is KGHDR and CDR2 is SFDVKD in the germline V gene. The CDR3 consists of 17 residues. V lost 4 bases, J lost 3 bases, and 4 bases stayed unmatched. CDR3 region: CATSDPGTSGGTDTQYF. The CDR3 DNA reads as TGTGCCACCAGTGACCCCGGGACTAGCGGGGGGACAGATACGCAGTATTTT.

The chain joins TRBV7-2 to TRBJ1-3, with D possibly TRBD1 on 6 matching bases. Trimming took 1 base from V and 6 from J, leaving 7 bases between them. This CDR3 comprises 13 residues. Germline assignment: CDR1 SGHTA and CDR2 FQGNSA. CDR3 in DNA: TGTGCCAGCAGCTTAGGACAGGCAAACACCATATATTTT. It encodes CASSLGQANTIYF.

The CDR3 coding sequence is TGCGCCAGCAGCCAAAGGACAGGGTTATCCTACGAGCAGTACTTC. The encoded protein is CASSQRTGLSYEQYF. The genes are TRBV4-1 and TRBJ2-7; 8 bases agree with TRBD1. V dropped 2 bases and J dropped 1; count of bases not matched to a gene: 4. CDR1 is MGHRA, CDR2 YSYEKL, per germline. The CDR3 length is 15 residues.

This clone has a count of ten or more. This CDR3 is also generated by other DNA sequences in the sample. V is TRBV12-3 or TRBV12-4 and J is TRBJ2-2; TRBD1 aligns across 8 bases. The CDR3 is 13 residues long. V lost 6 bases and J lost 6; bases outside the gene matches: 3. The CDR3 region has the DNA TGTGCCAGCAGACCACAGGGGGCCGGGGAGCTGTTTTTT. This codes for CASRPQGAGELFF.

V gene TRBV9 combines with J gene TRBJ1-2; 7 bases agree with TRBD1. The germline CDR1 and CDR2 sequences are SGDLS and YYNGEE. The ends lost 3 bases at V and 7 bases at J; junction bases unmatched: 9. The length of the CDR3 is 14 residues. The CDR3 spells CASSATLQGTGYTF. The CDR3 DNA reads TGTGCCAGCAGCGCCACCTTACAGGGGACTGGCTACACCTTC.

The chain has TRBV7-2 and TRBJ1-5, with TRBD1 matching 11 bases. CDR1 SGHTA and CDR2 FQGNSA come from the germline V gene. V shed 2 bases, J shed 4 bases, and the junction held 10 bases outside the gene matches. The CDR3 loop spans 18 amino acids. The CDR3 region is CASSLTRRTGGGNQPQHF. The CDR3 nucleotides read TGTGCCAGCAGCTTAACTCGGAGGACAGGGGGCGGGAATCAGCCCCAGCATTTT.

CDR3 sequence reads: CASSDRTGANTEAFF. The CDR3 DNA reads as TGTGCCAGCAGTGATAGGACAGGGGCGAACACTGAAGCTTTCTTT. The chain recombines TRBV25-1 with TRBJ1-1, with 9 positions matching TRBD1. CDR3 length: 15 residues. CDR1 is MGHDK and CDR2 is SYGVNS in the germline V gene. The V and J ends lost 3 bases and 1 base, in that order; junction bases with no gene match: 3.